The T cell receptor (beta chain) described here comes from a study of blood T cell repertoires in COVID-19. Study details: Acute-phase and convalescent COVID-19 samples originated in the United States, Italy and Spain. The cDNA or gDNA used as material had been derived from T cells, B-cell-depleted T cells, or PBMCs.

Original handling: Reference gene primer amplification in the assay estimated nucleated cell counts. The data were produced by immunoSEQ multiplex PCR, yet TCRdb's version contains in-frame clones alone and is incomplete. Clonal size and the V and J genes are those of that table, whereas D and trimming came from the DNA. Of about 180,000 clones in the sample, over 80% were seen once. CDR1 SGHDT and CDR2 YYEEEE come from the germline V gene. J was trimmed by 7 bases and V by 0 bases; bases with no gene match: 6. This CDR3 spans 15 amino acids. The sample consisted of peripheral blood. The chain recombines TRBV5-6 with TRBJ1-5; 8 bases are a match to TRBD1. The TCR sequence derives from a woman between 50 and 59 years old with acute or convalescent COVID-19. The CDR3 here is CASSLGGNRGQPQHF. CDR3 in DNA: TGTGCCAGCAGCTTGGGGGGCAACAGGGGGCAGCCCCAGCATTTT.